This TCR beta chain is from a study of blood T cell repertoires in COVID-19. Looking at the study overall: There were acute and convalescent COVID-19 samples, and they came from the United States, Italy and Spain. From T cells, B-cell-depleted T cells, or PBMCs came the material, which was cDNA or gDNA.

Authors' data handling: Amplification of reference gene primers was used by the study to estimate nucleated cell counts. Repertoires were generated with immunoSEQ multiplex PCR, while TCRdb's copy carries only in-frame clones and drops some. V and J calls and clone size are those listed in that table; D and trimming were worked out from the DNA. This sample has roughly 200,000 clones; almost 90% occur once, and the top ten carry 1.5% to 2%. CDR1 SGHNT and CDR2 YYREEE come from the germline V gene (reference sequence). V shed 4 bases, J shed 5 bases, and the junction held 13 bases outside the gene matches. The CDR3 is made up of 16 amino acids.

This sequence was found in a man between 18 and 29 years old with active or convalescent COVID-19. Specimen: peripheral blood. The chain links TRBV5-4 to TRBJ1-1; 8 nucleotides match TRBD1. In nucleotides, the CDR3 is TGTGCCAGCAGCCCAGTTGCTACAGGGGGTTGGACTGAAGCTTTCTTT. Translation gives CASSPVATGGWTEAFF.